This T cell receptor beta chain was captured in a study of shared clonotypes between healthy human individuals. Regarding the study as a whole: Naive CD4 clonotypes were shared across several donors at roughly 5.5%.

In the case of this clone: Its antigen is undetermined.

Splitting of each subset's genomic DNA was done evenly across several immunoSEQ plates. Assay: immunoSEQ multiplex PCR; the TCRdb copy retains only in-frame clones and omits some. The sample yields roughly 2 million clones, approximately 96% seen once. Trimming took 6 bases from V and 0 from J; bases not matched to a gene: 8. There are 16 residues in the CDR3. Per the germline V gene, CDR1 is MNHNY and CDR2 is SVGAGI (reference sequence). This TCR came from a man younger than 30 in good health. The chain combines TRBV6-6 with TRBJ1-3, with 7 bases aligning to TRBD1. The specimen was naive CD4+ T cells sorted from blood. The subset here: CD45RA+ positively selected. The CDR3, as DNA: TGTGCCAGCAGCCTGGTCAGGGGGAACTCTGGAAACACCATATATTTT. Its protein product is CASSLVRGNSGNTIYF.